The next 2 T cell receptor beta chains were all read from a single sample in a study of blood T cell repertoires in COVID-19. Generated by immunoSEQ multiplex PCR, the TCRdb table keeps only in-frame clones and is missing some. The sample records 25,000 to 30,000 clones, around 81% being singletons. Sample: peripheral blood. These receptors came from an older man with acute or convalescent COVID-19.

This chain joins TRBV6-1 and TRBJ1-5; D is undetermined. The CDR3 covers 17 residues. Between the trimmed V and J ends, which lost 2 bases and 0 bases, there was a span of 14 bases. Germline CDR1 and CDR2: MNHNS and SASEGT. The CDR3 nucleotides are TGTGCCAGCAGTGAACTTCAAGAGGTAGTTAGCAATCAGCCCCAGCATTTT. This encodes CASSELQEVVSNQPQHF.

This clone was seen just once. The V call is TRBV19, the J call TRBJ1-4; D is possibly TRBD1 (5 bases). From germline, CDR1 is LNHDA and CDR2 SQIVND (reference sequence). The CDR3 extends over 14 amino acids. V dropped 3 bases and J dropped 6 bases, with 11 bases sitting between them. The CDR3 nucleotides are TGTGCCAGTAGTATGGGGCAGGCGGATGAAAAACTGTTTTTT. Translating gives CASSMGQADEKLFF.